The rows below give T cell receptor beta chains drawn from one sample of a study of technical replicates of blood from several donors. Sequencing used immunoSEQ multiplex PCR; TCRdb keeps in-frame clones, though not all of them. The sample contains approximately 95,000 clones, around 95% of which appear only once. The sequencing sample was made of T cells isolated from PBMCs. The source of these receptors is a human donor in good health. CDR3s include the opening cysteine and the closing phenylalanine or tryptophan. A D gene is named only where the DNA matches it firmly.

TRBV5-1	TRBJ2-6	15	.	CASSFVSSGANVLTF
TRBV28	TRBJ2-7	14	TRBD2	CASSLLSGSGEQYF
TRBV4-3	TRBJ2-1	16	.	CASSHKEAPQGYEQFF
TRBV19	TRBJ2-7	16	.	CASSIEPVGGHYEQYF
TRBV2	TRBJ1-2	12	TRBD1	CAGDATGGDYTF
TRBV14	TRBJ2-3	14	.	CASSRSVAPDTQYF
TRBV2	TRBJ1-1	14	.	CASSPLGLNTEAFF
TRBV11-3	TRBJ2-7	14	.	CASSEVRTVSEQYF
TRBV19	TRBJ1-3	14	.	CASSIGLQGNTIYF
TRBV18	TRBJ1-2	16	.	CASSPLSGRTNYGYTF
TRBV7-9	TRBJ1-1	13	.	CASSQTRSSEAFF
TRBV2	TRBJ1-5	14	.	CASSDSYSNQPQHF
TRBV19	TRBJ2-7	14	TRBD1	CASRVGTGFGEQYF
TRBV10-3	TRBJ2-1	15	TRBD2	CAISEGLAGGGEQFF
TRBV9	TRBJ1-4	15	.	CASSADLAANEKLFF
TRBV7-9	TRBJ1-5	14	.	CASSLGTGNQPQHF
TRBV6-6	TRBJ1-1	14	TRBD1	CASSRDRGQIEAFF
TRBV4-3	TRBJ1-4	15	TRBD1	CASSPGRGLNEKLFF
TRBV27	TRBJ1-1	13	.	CASSSTAATEAFF
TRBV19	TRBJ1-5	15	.	CASSIKVRSVQPQHF
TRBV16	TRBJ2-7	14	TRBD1	CASSQGTVSYEQYF
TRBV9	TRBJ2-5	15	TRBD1	CASSDPGQGWETQYF
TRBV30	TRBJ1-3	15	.	CARSDSLVSGNTIYF
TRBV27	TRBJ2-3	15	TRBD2	CASRTQAGVTDTQYF
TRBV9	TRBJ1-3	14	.	CASSVEGAGNTIYF
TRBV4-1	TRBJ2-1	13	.	CASSQVVYNEQFF
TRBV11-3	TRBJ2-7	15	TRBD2	CASSYLLAGDYEQYF
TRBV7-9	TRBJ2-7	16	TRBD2	CASSHSSGSFTYEQYF
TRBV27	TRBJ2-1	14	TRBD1	CASSFTGAAHEQFF
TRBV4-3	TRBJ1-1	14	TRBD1	CASSQDRQGTEAFF
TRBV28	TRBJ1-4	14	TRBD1	CASSLATGVEKLFF
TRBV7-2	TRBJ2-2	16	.	CASSHNKGGGTGELFF
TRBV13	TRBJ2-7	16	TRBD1	CASSFTGTGGVYEQYF
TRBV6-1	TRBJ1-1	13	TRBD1	CASAGQGNTEAFF
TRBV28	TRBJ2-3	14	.	CASSLVGTHKMGYF
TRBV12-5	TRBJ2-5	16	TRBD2	CASGLVIAGGGETQYF
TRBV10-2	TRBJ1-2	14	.	CASSEGSSNYGYTF
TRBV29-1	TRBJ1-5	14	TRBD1	CSVGITGVNQPQHF
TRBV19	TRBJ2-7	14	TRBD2	CASSIADSGYEQYF
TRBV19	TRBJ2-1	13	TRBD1	CASIDRANNEQFF
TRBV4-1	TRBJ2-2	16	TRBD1	CASSQGTGSRTGELLF
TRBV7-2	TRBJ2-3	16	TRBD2	CASSPGLAGPLDTQYF
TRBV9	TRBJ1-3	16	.	CASSVFPGETGNTIYF
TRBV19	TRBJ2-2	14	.	CASSLGLGTGELFF
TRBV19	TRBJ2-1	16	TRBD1	CASSPATGGWRDEQFF
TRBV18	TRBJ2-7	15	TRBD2	CASSSPSGGRDEQYF
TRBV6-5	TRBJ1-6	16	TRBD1	CASSYKGQGYDSPLHF
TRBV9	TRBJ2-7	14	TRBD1	CASSVAGGDYEQYF
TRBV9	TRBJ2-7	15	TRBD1	CASSVDGTVNYEQYF
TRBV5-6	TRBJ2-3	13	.	CASSLPGADTQYF
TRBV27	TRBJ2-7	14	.	CASSLGGNTYEQYF
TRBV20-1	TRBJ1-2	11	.	CSASLQGGYTF
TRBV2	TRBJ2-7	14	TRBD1	CASSSGQVSYEQYF